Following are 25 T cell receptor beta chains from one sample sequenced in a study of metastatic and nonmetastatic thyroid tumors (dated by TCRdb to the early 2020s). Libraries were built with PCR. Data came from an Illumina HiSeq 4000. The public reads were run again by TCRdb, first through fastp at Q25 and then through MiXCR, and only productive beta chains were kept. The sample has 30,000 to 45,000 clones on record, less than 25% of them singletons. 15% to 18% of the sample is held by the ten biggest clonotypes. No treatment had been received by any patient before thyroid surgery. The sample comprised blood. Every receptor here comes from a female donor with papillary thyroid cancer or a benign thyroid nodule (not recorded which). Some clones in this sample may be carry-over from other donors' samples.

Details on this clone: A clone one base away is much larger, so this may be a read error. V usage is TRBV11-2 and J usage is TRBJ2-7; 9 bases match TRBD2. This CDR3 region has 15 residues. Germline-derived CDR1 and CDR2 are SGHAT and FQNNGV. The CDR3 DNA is TGTGACAGCAGCTTAGGACTAGCGAGAGTCTACGAGCAGTACTTC. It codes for CDSSLGLARVYEQYF.

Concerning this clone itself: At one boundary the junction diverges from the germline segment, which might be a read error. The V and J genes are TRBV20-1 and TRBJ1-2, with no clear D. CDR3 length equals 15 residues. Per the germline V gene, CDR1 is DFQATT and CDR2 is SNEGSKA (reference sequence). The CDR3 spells CSAGGRSRSNYVYTF. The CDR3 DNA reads TGCAGTGCTGGAGGCAGGAGCAGGTCTAACTATGTCTACACCTTC.

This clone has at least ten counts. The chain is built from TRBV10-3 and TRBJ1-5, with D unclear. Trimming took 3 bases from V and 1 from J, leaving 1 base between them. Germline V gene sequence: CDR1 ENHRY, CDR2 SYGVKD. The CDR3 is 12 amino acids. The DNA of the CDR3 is TGTGCCATCAGTGACAGCAATCAGCCCCAGCATTTT. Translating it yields CAISDSNQPQHF.

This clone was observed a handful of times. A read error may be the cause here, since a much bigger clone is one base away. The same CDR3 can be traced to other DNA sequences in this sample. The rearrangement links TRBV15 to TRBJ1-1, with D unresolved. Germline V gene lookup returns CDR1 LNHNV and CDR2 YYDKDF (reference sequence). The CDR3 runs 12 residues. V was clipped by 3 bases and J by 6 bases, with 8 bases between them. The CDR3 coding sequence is TGTGCCACCAGCAGGACGGGTCCTGAAGCTTTCTTT. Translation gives CATSRTGPEAFF.

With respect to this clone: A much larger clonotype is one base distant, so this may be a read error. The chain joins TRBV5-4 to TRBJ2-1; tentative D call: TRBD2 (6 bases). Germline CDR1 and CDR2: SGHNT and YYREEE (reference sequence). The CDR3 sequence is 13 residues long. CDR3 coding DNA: TGTGTCAGCAGCCGGGACTTCGCGAATGAGCAGTTCTTC. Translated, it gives CVSSRDFANEQFF.

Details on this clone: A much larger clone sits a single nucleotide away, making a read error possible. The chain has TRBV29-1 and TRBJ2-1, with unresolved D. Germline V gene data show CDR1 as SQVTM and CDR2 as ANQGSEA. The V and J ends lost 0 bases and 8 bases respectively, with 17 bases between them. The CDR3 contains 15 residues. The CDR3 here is CSVEDLLLVTHEQFF. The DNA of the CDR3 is TGCAGCGTTGAAGACCTACTCCTGGTCACCCATGAGCAGTTCTTC.

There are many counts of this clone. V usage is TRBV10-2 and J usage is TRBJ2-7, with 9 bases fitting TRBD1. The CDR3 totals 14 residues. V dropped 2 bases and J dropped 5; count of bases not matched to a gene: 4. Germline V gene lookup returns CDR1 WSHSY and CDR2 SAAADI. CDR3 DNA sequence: TGCGCCAGCAGTGAGACAGGGGGCTGGGACGAGCAGTACTTC. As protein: CASSETGGWDEQYF.

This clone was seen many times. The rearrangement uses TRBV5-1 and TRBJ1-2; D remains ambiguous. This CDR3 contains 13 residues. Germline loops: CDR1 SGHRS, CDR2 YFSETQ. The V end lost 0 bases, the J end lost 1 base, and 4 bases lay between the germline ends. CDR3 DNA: TGCGCCAGCAGCTTGGCCGATAACTATGGCTACACCTTC. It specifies CASSLADNYGYTF. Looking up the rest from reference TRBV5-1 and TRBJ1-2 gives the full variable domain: KAGVTQTPRYLIKTRGQQVTLSCSPISGHRSVSWYQQTPGQGLQFLFEYFSETQRNKGNFPGRFSGRQFSNSRSEMNVSTLELGDSALYLCASSLADNYGYTFGSGTRLTVV.

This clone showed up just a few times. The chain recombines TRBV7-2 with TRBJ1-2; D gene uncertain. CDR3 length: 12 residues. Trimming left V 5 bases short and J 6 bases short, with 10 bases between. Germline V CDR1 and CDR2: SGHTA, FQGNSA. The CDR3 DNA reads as TGTGCCAGCAGCAAAGTGGGGAATGGCTACACCTTC. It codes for CASSKVGNGYTF.

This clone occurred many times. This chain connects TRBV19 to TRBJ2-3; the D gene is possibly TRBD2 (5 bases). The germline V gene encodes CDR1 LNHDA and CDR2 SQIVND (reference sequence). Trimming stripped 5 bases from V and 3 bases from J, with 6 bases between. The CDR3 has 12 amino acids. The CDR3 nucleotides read TGTGCCAGTAGTTGGGAGACAGATACGCAGTATTTT. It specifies CASSWETDTQYF.

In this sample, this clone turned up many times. In DNA, the CDR3 is TGTGCCAGCAGCCAAGTTGCGGGAGGCCAAGAGACCCAGTACTTC. As protein: CASSQVAGGQETQYF. The rearrangement links TRBV3-1 to TRBJ2-5; 8 nucleotides match TRBD2. V shed 1 base, J shed 1 base, and the junction held 2 bases outside the gene matches. In germline, CDR1 is LGHDT, CDR2 YNNKEL (reference sequence). The CDR3 is 15 residues long.

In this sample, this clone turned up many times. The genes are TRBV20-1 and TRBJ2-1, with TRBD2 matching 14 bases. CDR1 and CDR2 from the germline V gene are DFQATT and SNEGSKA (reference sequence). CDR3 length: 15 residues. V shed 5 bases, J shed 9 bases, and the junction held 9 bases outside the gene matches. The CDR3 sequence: CSAEGLAGVRGEQFF. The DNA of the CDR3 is TGCAGTGCTGAGGGACTAGCGGGAGTTAGGGGTGAGCAGTTCTTC.

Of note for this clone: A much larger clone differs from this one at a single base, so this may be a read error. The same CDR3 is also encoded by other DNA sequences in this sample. CDR3 in DNA: TGTGCCAGCAGCTCCCAGGTGGGTATACACGGGGAGCTGTTTTTT. Translated, it gives CASSSQVGIHGELFF. This rearrangement joins TRBV7-2 to TRBJ2-2; D is unresolved. The V gene lost 4 bases and the J gene lost 7 bases, with 16 bases spanning the gap. Germline V gene lookup returns CDR1 SGHTA and CDR2 FQGNSA. This CDR3 has 15 amino acids.

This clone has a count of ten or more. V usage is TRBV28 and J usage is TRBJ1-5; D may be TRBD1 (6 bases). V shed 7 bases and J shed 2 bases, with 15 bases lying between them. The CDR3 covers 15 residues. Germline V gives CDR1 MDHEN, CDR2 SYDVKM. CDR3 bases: TGTGCCAGCACCCTTGGGGCAGGGGGCAATCAGCCCCAGCATTTT. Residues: CASTLGAGGNQPQHF.

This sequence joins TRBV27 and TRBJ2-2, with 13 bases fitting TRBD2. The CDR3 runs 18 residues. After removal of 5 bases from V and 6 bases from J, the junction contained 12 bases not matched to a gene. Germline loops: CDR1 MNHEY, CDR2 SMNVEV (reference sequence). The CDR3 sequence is CASSAVFLTSGRSGELFF. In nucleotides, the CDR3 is TGTGCCAGCAGTGCCGTATTCCTGACTAGCGGGAGGTCCGGGGAGCTGTTTTTT.

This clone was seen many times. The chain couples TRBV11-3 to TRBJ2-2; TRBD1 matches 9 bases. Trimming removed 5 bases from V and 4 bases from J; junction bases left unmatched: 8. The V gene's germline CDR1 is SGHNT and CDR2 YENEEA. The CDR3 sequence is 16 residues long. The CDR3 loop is CASSEGGTGSTGELFF. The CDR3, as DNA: TGTGCCAGCAGCGAAGGGGGGACAGGGAGCACCGGGGAGCTGTTTTTT.

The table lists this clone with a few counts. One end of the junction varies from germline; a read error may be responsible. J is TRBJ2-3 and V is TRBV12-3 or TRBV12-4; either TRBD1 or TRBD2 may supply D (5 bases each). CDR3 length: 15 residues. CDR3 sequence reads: CASSAEERGTDKQYF. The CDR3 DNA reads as TGTGCCAGCAGTGCCGAGGAGAGGGGCACAGATAAGCAGTATTTT.

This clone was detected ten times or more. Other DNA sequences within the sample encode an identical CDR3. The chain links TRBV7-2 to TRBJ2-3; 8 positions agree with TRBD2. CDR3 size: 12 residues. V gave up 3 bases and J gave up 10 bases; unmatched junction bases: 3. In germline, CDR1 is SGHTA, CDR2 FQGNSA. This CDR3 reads CASSFSGKAQYF. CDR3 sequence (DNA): TGTGCCAGCAGCTTTAGCGGGAAGGCGCAGTATTTT.

CDR3 nucleotides: TGTGCCTGGAGTGTGACCCTAGCGGTAGGGAAAGATACGCAGTATTTT. Amino acids: CAWSVTLAVGKDTQYF. The chain employs TRBV30 and TRBJ2-3; 7 nucleotides match TRBD2. There are 16 residues in the CDR3. V lost 0 bases to trimming and J lost 5 bases; unmatched junction nucleotides: 11. Germline loops: CDR1 GTSNPN, CDR2 SVGIG (reference sequence).

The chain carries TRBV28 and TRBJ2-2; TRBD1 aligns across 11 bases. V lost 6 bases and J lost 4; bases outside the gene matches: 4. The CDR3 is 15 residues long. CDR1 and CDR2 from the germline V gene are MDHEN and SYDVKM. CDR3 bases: TGTGCCAGCAGCTCCGGGACAGGGGGCACCGGGGAGCTGTTTTTT. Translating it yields CASSSGTGGTGELFF. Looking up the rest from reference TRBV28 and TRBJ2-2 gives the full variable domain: DVKVTQSSRYLVKRTGEKVFLECVQDMDHENMFWYRQDPGLGLRLIYFSYDVKMKEKGDIPEGYSVSREKKERFSLILESASTNQTSMYLCASSSGTGGTGELFFGEGSRLTVL.

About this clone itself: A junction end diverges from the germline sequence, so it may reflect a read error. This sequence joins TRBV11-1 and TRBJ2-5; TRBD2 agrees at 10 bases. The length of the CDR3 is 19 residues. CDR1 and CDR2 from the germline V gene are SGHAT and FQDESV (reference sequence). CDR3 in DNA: TGTGCCAGCAGATGGGGGGCTAGCGGGAGTTGGAGGGAGGAAGAGAACCAGTACTTC. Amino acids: CASRWGASGSWREEENQYF.

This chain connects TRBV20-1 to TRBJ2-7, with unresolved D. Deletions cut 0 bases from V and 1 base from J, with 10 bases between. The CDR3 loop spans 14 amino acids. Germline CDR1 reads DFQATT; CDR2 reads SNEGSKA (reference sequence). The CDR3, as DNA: TGCAGTGCTAGAGATACCTGGGGATCCTACGAGCAGTACTTC. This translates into CSARDTWGSYEQYF.

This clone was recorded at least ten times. Written as DNA, the CDR3 is TGTGCCAGCAGTTTAGGGGACAGGGGGTATGGCCAGCCCCAGCATTTT. It is translated as CASSLGDRGYGQPQHF. This sequence joins TRBV28 and TRBJ1-5; TRBD1 matches at 11 bases. V shed 2 bases and J 7 bases; nucleotides not matched to a gene: 7. The CDR3 consists of 16 residues. The germline CDR1 and CDR2 sequences are MDHEN and SYDVKM.

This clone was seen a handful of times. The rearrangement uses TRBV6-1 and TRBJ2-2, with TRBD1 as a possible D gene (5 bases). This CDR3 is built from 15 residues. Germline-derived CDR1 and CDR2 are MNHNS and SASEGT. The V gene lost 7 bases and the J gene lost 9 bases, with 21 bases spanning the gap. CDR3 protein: CASMVRDSSVWELFF. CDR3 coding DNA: TGTGCCAGCATGGTCAGGGATTCTAGTGTCTGGGAGCTGTTTTTT.

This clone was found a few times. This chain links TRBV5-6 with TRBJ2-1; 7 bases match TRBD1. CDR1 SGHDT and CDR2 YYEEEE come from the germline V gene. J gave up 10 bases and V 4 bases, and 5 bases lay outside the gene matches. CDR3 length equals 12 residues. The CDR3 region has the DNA TGTGCCAGCAGCCTAACAGGGGAAGAGCAGTTCTTC. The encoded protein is CASSLTGEEQFF.